This T cell receptor beta chain stems from a study of T cells in Graves' hyperthyroidism and ophthalmopathy. The CDR3 runs 15 residues. The germline V gene has CDR1 SNHLY and CDR2 FYNNEI. TCR beta CDR3 regions were amplified from RNA. Researchers ran a first-round RT-PCR on the TCR CDR3 using the HTBI primer set. MiXCR, run by TCRdb on the multiplex PCR reads, gives a single entry per CDR3 protein. Of 600,000 or so distinct CDR3 sequences listed, just over 45% are singletons. Patients between 18 and 65 years old had hyperthyroidism, newly diagnosed and lasting under 2 months. Patients were excluded because of uncontrolled infection, other autoimmune disease, pregnancy or lactation. In regard to this clonotype: A much more abundant neighbour one base away suggests this may be a read error.

The specimen was peripheral blood or thyroid tissue (not recorded which). J is TRBJ2-7 and V is TRBV2, with D perhaps being TRBD1 or TRBD2 (5 bases each). The TCR originated in a woman between 18 and 30 years old with Graves' hyperthyroidism. The CDR3, as DNA: TGTGCCATCAGTCATTTCGGGACGGAGGCCTACGGGCAGTACTTC. Translating gives CAISHFGTEAYGQYF.